The T cell receptor beta chain described here comes from a study of T cell responses to AZD1222 COVID-19 vaccine. Study results and limitations: Seropositive at baseline were only a handful of AZD1222 recipients. Once two AZD1222 doses were given, Spike-specific TCR breadth and depth went up. Spike-wide coverage was observed for vaccine-associated CD4 TCRs, with dominant responses at 160-218 and 743-854.

Clones were sequenced by immunoSEQ multiplex PCR, and TCRdb holds only the in-frame ones, with some missing. The table has more than 70,000 clones, 85% to 95% seen once. Details on this clone: No antigen is known for it.

Trimming left V 2 bases short and J 5 bases short, with 4 bases between. Germline V gene data show CDR1 as SNHLY and CDR2 as FYNNEI. The CDR3 contains 11 residues. Combined were second doses at about 4 or about 12 weeks. This TCR derives from an adult who received the AZD1222 COVID-19 vaccine. This sequence joins TRBV2 and TRBJ2-7; the D is unclear. The material sequenced was peripheral blood, taken 28 days after the second AZD1222 dose. The CDR3 DNA reads as TGTGCCAGCAGTGAAAGGGACGAGCAGTACTTC. Residues: CASSERDEQYF.